These 5 T cell receptor beta chains originate from one sample sequenced in a study of T cell repertoires in cytomegalovirus infection. MiXCR, run by TCRdb on the reads, gives a single entry per CDR3 protein. The profile shows fewer than 200,000 distinct CDR3 sequences, about 21% of them singletons. The sample was PBMCs. The receptor set was obtained from a human donor in good health (CMV status not recorded). Some clones in this sample may be carry-over from other donors' samples.

This clonotype showed up just a few times. The CDR3 nucleotides are TGTGCCAGTAGTATTGGGGACAGACCGTATAGCAATCAGCCCCAGCATTTT. This gives the protein CASSIGDRPYSNQPQHF. The chain is built from TRBV19 and TRBJ1-5; 7 bases match TRBD1. The CDR3 is 17 amino acids. The ends lost 3 bases at V and 0 bases at J; junction bases unmatched: 8. Germline lookup yields CDR1 LNHDA and CDR2 SQIVND (reference sequence).

This clonotype was counted a few times. The J gene is TRBJ2-2, the V gene TRBV2; 8 bases are shared with TRBD2. Germline V gene data show CDR1 as SNHLY and CDR2 as FYNNEI. V gave up 3 bases and J gave up 6 bases; unmatched junction bases: 3. The CDR3 consists of 14 residues. The CDR3 region has the DNA TGTGCCAGCAGTGAGGGACTAGGGCCCGGGGAGCTGTTTTTT. Its translation is CASSEGLGPGELFF.

There are a few counts of this clonotype. V gene TRBV14 combines with J gene TRBJ2-5; D not certain. The germline gives CDR1 SGHDN, CDR2 FVKESK. The CDR3 length is 16 residues. Trimming shortened V by 4 bases and J by 2 bases, and 17 bases separated the two germline ends. CDR3 in DNA: TGTGCCAGCAGCCGCCTCCCCTTTCTTTATCAAGAGACCCAGTACTTC. Translating it yields CASSRLPFLYQETQYF.

This clonotype was picked up a small number of times. The CDR3 DNA reads TGTGCCAGCAGCCCGACTGTGGTTCCTAGACTGACCGGGGAGCTGTTTTTT. This gives the protein CASSPTVVPRLTGELFF. The chain uses TRBV13 and TRBJ2-2; D gene ambiguous. CDR1 and CDR2 (germline): PRHDT, FYEKMQ (reference sequence). The CDR3 sequence is 17 residues long. V dropped 5 bases and J dropped 5 bases, with 21 bases sitting between them. Based on the CDR3 plus reference TRBV13 and TRBJ2-2, the full variable domain is AAGVIQSPRHLIKEKRETATLKCYPIPRHDTVYWYQQGPGQDPQFLISFYEKMQSDKGSIPDRFSAQQFSDYHSELNMSSLELGDSALYFCASSPTVVPRLTGELFFGEGSRLTVL.

This clonotype was seen only a few times. V gene TRBV11-1 combines with J gene TRBJ1-2, with TRBD1 identical over 8 bases. The CDR3 is 14 residues long. Germline trimming cut 5 bases from V and 4 bases from J; bases unmatched to any gene: 6. Germline assignment: CDR1 SGHAT and CDR2 FQDESV (reference sequence). The CDR3 reads CASSPRTGSYGYTF. CDR3 nucleotide sequence: TGTGCCAGCAGCCCCCGGACAGGGAGCTATGGCTACACCTTC.